This T cell receptor (beta chain) was documented in a study of identical twins (dated by TCRdb to the mid-2010s). Notes on the research overall: The study deep-sequenced TCR alpha and beta repertoires from monozygotic twins, unrelated adults of various ages and cord blood to test whether fetal clonotypes persist. Replicate twin experiments were performed at different times using different library preparation protocols to rule out contamination. What the authors observed across the whole study: Because the same donors could not be followed over many years, conclusions were based on cross-sectional statistical analysis. Zero-insertion analyses could be partly confounded by invariant T cells such as MAIT and iNKT, though diverse VJ usage argued against such confounding for most clonotypes. Compared with coincidental sharing between unrelated individuals, an excess of low generation-probability sequences was observed among out-of-frame TCR alpha sequences shared between twins. The excess sharing between twins in beta out-of-frame sequences was weaker because fewer shared sequences reduced the signal-to-noise ratio. Abundant cord blood beta clonotypes carried fewer insertions; young adult naive repertoires showed a weaker similar trend, while memory repertoires showed none. Out-of-frame TCR alpha sharing in monozygotic twins was systematically underestimated by recombination models, whereas sharing between unrelated individuals was in agreement with the recombination models.

The method was 5' RACE. TCRdb lists the instrument as Illumina HiSeq 2000. A universal primer binding site was introduced by template switching, and a unique molecular identifier was present in the final cDNA, enabling accurate counting of TCR cDNA molecules. Specific primers in the conserved constant-segment region were used to synthesize first-strand cDNA for TCR alpha and beta chains. To control for contamination, each cDNA library was double barcoded with a SMART-Mk sample barcode plus Illumina barcodes. TruSeq adapter sequences along with Illumina sample barcodes were introduced in two successive PCR steps. The Illumina HiSeq platform was used with custom primers to sequence TCR alpha and beta cDNA libraries. Processing in the source paper ran as follows. MiGEC processed the raw reads to extract unique molecular identifiers, while MiXCR was used to determine the CDR3 positions. For each individual, recombination models were inferred using an EM algorithm with the repgenHMM and IGoR tools. The tcR package in R was used for shared clonotype analysis, with sharing normalized by the product of cloneset sizes. To study raw recombination without the effects of thymic and clonal selection, out-of-frame nonproductive sequences were analyzed. TCRdb reprocessed the public reads (quality trimming at Q25 with fastp, clone calling with MiXCR) and kept in-frame beta chains. CDR3 protein sequences are deduplicated, and each keeps its most common genes and DNA. The V and J calls were determined by TCRdb, not by the authors. For this sample the table gives 450,000 or so distinct CDR3 sequences, of which approximately 17% were detected only once. The ten biggest clones cover roughly an eighth of the sample.

Every donor in the study was a healthy Caucasian. Three unrelated non-twin adults were also sequenced: a male aged 18 to 30, a male aged 50 to 60 and a female aged 50 to 60. Miltenyi CD45RO+ enrichment and human naive T-cell isolation kits were used to isolate memory (CD45RO+) and naive T cells from PBMC. This clonotype was counted between two and nine times. Its antigen is not yet known. No base quality values were provided; no much bigger clone lies one nucleotide off. The sequence came from a man aged 45-60 years in good health. Source material: naive T cells sorted from blood. The meaning of the sample's cell subset or site label: cells isolated with a human naive T-cell isolation kit.

The sequenced DNA is TGTGCCAGCAGTTACCAACGGGGACTAGCGGGAGTCGGGGAGCTGTTTTTT. Its protein product is CASSYQRGLAGVGELFF. Recombination connected TRBV6-5 to TRBJ2-2, and 14 bases in between align with TRBD2. CDR1 and CDR2 are read off the germline V gene as MNHEY and SVGAGI. The CDR3 has 17 amino acids, counting the end cysteine and phenylalanine. Only the CDR3 DNA stays, 51 bases, in frame from base 1. After removal of 2 bases from V and 7 bases from J, the junction retains 6 bases not matched to a gene.